The 15 T cell receptor beta chains presented below share a single source sample, sequenced in a study of blood T cells in healthy people across ages. Together with a sample-barcoded 5' primer, a J-beta primer mix was included in a second PCR lasting roughly 6 to 12 cycles. Each CDR3 protein is one row after TCRdb ran MiXCR on the 5' RACE reads. The sample records roughly 2 million distinct CDR3 sequences, roughly 52% being singletons. Sequenced sample: blood. The receptors come from a woman between 40 and 55 years old in good health.

V gene TRBV2 combines with J gene TRBJ2-7, with 10 bases aligning to TRBD1. This CDR3 spans 16 amino acids. CDR1 and CDR2 (germline): SNHLY, FYNNEI. The V and J ends lost 1 base and 10 bases, in that order; junction bases with no gene match: 13. DNA for the CDR3: TGTGCCAGCAGTGAAGAGACCGGGACAGGGGCGGGTGTTCAGTACTTC. It specifies CASSEETGTGAGVQYF.

This clonotype was seen more than once but under ten times. This chain joins TRBV11-1 and TRBJ2-3; D perhaps matches TRBD2 (5 bases). The CDR3 is made up of 14 amino acids. Between the trimmed V and J ends, which lost 0 bases and 5 bases, there was a span of 9 bases. CDR1 SGHAT and CDR2 FQDESV come from the germline V gene (reference sequence). The CDR3 loop is CASSLARVVDTQYF. The CDR3 DNA reads TGTGCCAGCAGCTTAGCGCGGGTCGTAGATACGCAGTATTTT.

This clonotype was seen only once. At one boundary the junction diverges from the germline segment, which might be a read error. The chain uses TRBV9 and TRBJ2-6; TRBD2 aligns across 9 bases. Germline values: CDR1 SGDLS, CDR2 YYNGEE. The CDR3 length is 19 residues. CDR3 region: CASSVVSGGPNSRANVLTF. In DNA form, the CDR3 reads TGTGCCAGCAGCGTAGTAAGCGGGGGGCCGAACTCTAGGGCCAACGTCCTGACTTTC.

J is TRBJ2-7 and V is TRBV9; maybe TRBD1 (5 bases). The J call may not be correct, given that the DNA end is closer to TRBJ2-5. This CDR3 spans 14 amino acids. Germline lookup yields CDR1 SGDLS and CDR2 YYNGEE. The CDR3 loop reads CASSVEAWGSTQYF. The CDR3 region has the DNA TGTGCCAGCAGCGTAGAGGCGTGGGGCTCGACCCAGTACTTC.

The chain links TRBV7-6 to TRBJ2-1; D might be TRBD1 (7 bases). Between the trimmed V and J ends, which lost 11 bases and 0 bases, there was a span of 11 bases. Germline-derived CDR1 and CDR2 are SGHVS and FNYEAQ. CDR3 length equals 13 residues. The CDR3 DNA is TGTGCCTGCGGGGACAGCTCCTACAATGAGCAGTTCTTC. Amino acids: CACGDSSYNEQFF. The full variable domain, in which reference TRBV7-6 and TRBJ2-1 provide the parts outside the CDR3, is GAGVSQSPRYKVTKRGQDVALRCDPISGHVSLYWYRQALGQGPEFLTYFNYEAQQDKSGLPNDRFSAERPEGSISTLTIQRTEQRDSAMYRCACGDSSYNEQFFGPGTRLTVL.

This clonotype was detected ten times or more. The junction departs from germline at one end; a sequencing error may be responsible. The chain employs TRBV7-2 and TRBJ1-2; no clear D. The CDR3 loop spans 11 amino acids. Germline CDR1 is SGHTA and CDR2 is FQGNSA. CDR3 protein: CASSLDRGYTF. DNA of the CDR3: TGCGCCAGCAGCTTGGATCGGGGCTACACCTTC.

The J gene is TRBJ2-1, the V gene TRBV20-1; perhaps TRBD2 as D (5 bases). The J call may be faulty, since TRBJ2-7 better matches the DNA end. Germline assignment: CDR1 DFQATT and CDR2 SNEGSKA (reference sequence). The CDR3 is 12 residues long. The CDR3 DNA reads TGCAGTGCTAGTTCCGCGAGGGATGAGCAGTACTTC. Amino acids: CSASSARDEQYF.

The chain uses TRBV24-1 and TRBJ2-3; tentative D call: TRBD1 (5 bases). The CDR3 is made up of 15 amino acids. Germline values: CDR1 KGHDR, CDR2 SFDVKD. CDR3 sequence: CPPRQDTLPQDTQYF. As DNA, the CDR3 is TGTCCTCCCCGGCAGGACACCCTCCCGCAAGATACGCAGTATTTT.

The chain employs TRBV12-3 or TRBV12-4 and TRBJ2-7; D may correspond to TRBD1 or TRBD2 (5 bases each). V was trimmed by 8 bases and J by 0 bases, leaving 14 bases between them. CDR3 length: 14 residues. In DNA form, the CDR3 reads TGTGCCAGCCTAAGACGGGACCGCTCCTACGAGCAGTACTTC. It translates to CASLRRDRSYEQYF.

This CDR3 reads CSVEEGGYEQYF. For the CDR3, the DNA is TGCAGCGTTGAAGAGGGCGGGTACGAGCAGTACTTC. The chain has TRBV29-1 and TRBJ2-7, with D tentatively TRBD2 (5 bases). V lost 0 bases, J lost 4 bases, and 7 bases lay in between. The CDR3 loop spans 12 amino acids. The germline V gene encodes CDR1 SQVTM and CDR2 ANQGSEA.

The chain joins TRBV7-2 to TRBJ1-1; D is ambiguous. Germline CDR1 is SGHTA and CDR2 is FQGNSA. The CDR3 loop spans 15 amino acids. V was clipped by 1 base and J by 1 base, with 10 bases between them. The CDR3 sequence is CASSLENSRNTEAFF. CDR3 in DNA: TGTGCCAGCAGCTTAGAGAACAGTCGGAACACTGAAGCTTTCTTT.

Comments on this clonotype: The junction does not match germline at one end; this may be a read error. The DNA for the CDR3 is TGTGCCAGCACCGTTGGCGGGGCTAACTCCTACGAGCGGTACTTC. It specifies CASTVGGANSYERYF. V is TRBV12-3 or TRBV12-4 and J is TRBJ2-7; TRBD2 might be the D (6 bases). This CDR3 has 15 residues.

J is TRBJ2-7 and V is TRBV27; TRBD2 agrees at 11 bases. The CDR3 has 16 amino acids. V was pared by 4 bases and J by 1 base, with 6 bases of the junction left unmatched. CDR1 and CDR2 from the germline V gene are MNHEY and SMNVEV (reference sequence). Here the CDR3 reads CASSSTSGAISYEQYF. As DNA, the CDR3 is TGTGCCAGCAGTTCGACTAGCGGGGCGATATCCTACGAGCAGTACTTC.

V gene TRBV20-1 combines with J gene TRBJ2-1, with TRBD2 matching over 11 bases. Germline V gene sequence: CDR1 DFQATT, CDR2 SNEGSKA (reference sequence). The trim removed 5 bases at V and 0 bases at J, leaving 3 bases unmatched. CDR3 length: 15 amino acids. CDR3 residues: CSAPSGGPSYNEQFF. In DNA form, the CDR3 reads TGCAGTGCTCCTAGCGGGGGGCCCTCCTACAATGAGCAGTTCTTC.

The chain combines TRBV5-1 with TRBJ2-1; D unresolved. Germline assignment: CDR1 SGHRS and CDR2 YFSETQ. Trimming cost V 0 bases and J 6 bases, with 13 bases left between them. CDR3 length: 15 amino acids. The DNA for the CDR3 is TGCGCCAGCAGCTTGGAGAACGGAGAGTTCAATGAGCAGTTCTTC. It specifies CASSLENGEFNEQFF.